A selection of T cell receptor beta chains follows, all from one sample in a study of STAT3 mutations in large granular lymphocyte leukemia. The repertoire was sequenced with immunoSEQ multiplex PCR; TCRdb's copy has only in-frame clones and lacks some. The table lists thousands of clones, 88% of them singletons. Sequencing input: PBMCs. Receptors originate from a human donor with T large granular lymphocyte leukemia. Some clones in this sample may be carry-over from other donors' samples. Both conserved end residues are part of each CDR3. A D gene is named only where the DNA matches it firmly. Size is omitted from some rows. Given values are once, few, many or a class for expanded clones.

v_gene: TRBV6-1
j_gene: TRBJ2-5
d_gene: -
abundance: -
CDR3aa: CASSDERGETQYF
CDR3nt: TGTGCCAGCAGTGACGAGAGGGGAGAGACCCAGTACTTC

v_gene: TRBV28
j_gene: TRBJ1-5
d_gene: -
abundance: -
CDR3aa: CATLAGGTQDGPQHF
CDR3nt: TGTGCCACTCTTGCTGGGGGAACACAGGACGGGCCCCAGCATTTT

v_gene: TRBV19
j_gene: TRBJ2-5
d_gene: -
abundance: -
CDR3aa: CASRTDPGGTQYF
CDR3nt: TGTGCCAGTAGGACGGATCCCGGGGGGACCCAGTACTTC

v_gene: TRBV6-1
j_gene: TRBJ1-2
d_gene: -
abundance: -
CDR3aa: CASSEVGQSYGYTF
CDR3nt: TGTGCCAGCAGTGAAGTAGGACAGTCCTATGGCTACACCTTC

v_gene: TRBV7-9
j_gene: TRBJ2-7
d_gene: TRBD1
abundance: -
CDR3aa: CASSLVLGQGSYEQYF
CDR3nt: TGTGCCAGCAGCTTAGTACTGGGACAGGGGTCCTACGAGCAGTACTTC

v_gene: TRBV28
j_gene: TRBJ1-1
d_gene: -
abundance: -
CDR3aa: CASSSPRGGNTEAFF
CDR3nt: TGTGCCAGCAGTTCCCCCAGGGGCGGGAACACTGAAGCTTTCTTT

v_gene: TRBV7-2
j_gene: TRBJ1-2
d_gene: -
abundance: -
CDR3aa: CASSFYSDGGYTF
CDR3nt: TGTGCCAGCAGCTTCTACTCCGATGGGGGCTACACCTTC

v_gene: TRBV2
j_gene: TRBJ2-5
d_gene: -
abundance: -
CDR3aa: CATKGTRGQETQYF
CDR3nt: TGTGCCACCAAAGGCACCAGGGGCCAAGAGACCCAGTACTTC

v_gene: TRBV29-1
j_gene: TRBJ2-7
d_gene: -
abundance: -
CDR3aa: CSVVLWSYEQYF
CDR3nt: TGCAGCGTTGTTCTCTGGTCCTACGAGCAGTACTTC

v_gene: TRBV6-5
j_gene: TRBJ1-1
d_gene: -
abundance: -
CDR3aa: CASRPGTDATEAFF
CDR3nt: TGTGCCAGCAGGCCCGGGACGGATGCGACTGAAGCTTTCTTT

v_gene: TRBV5-1
j_gene: TRBJ1-1
d_gene: -
abundance: -
CDR3aa: CASSFRGTQNTEAFF
CDR3nt: TGCGCCAGCAGCTTCCGGGGCACGCAGAACACTGAAGCTTTCTTT

v_gene: TRBV7-9
j_gene: TRBJ2-4
d_gene: -
abundance: -
CDR3aa: CASSSTSSQVFLAKNIQYF
CDR3nt: TGTGCCAGCAGCTCTACCTCATCACAGGTCTTCCTAGCCAAAAACATTCAGTACTTC

v_gene: TRBV5-1
j_gene: TRBJ2-7
d_gene: -
abundance: -
CDR3aa: CASSLAPGVDEQYF
CDR3nt: TGCGCCAGCAGCTTGGCCCCAGGCGTCGACGAGCAGTACTTC

v_gene: TRBV28
j_gene: TRBJ1-2
d_gene: TRBD1
abundance: -
CDR3aa: CASSPTGEDYGYTF
CDR3nt: TGTGCCAGCAGCCCTACAGGGGAAGACTATGGCTACACCTTC

v_gene: TRBV10-2
j_gene: TRBJ2-2
d_gene: -
abundance: -
CDR3aa: CASSEKGDTGELFF
CDR3nt: TGCGCCAGCAGTGAGAAGGGAGACACCGGGGAGCTGTTTTTT

v_gene: TRBV5-8
j_gene: TRBJ1-2
d_gene: TRBD1
abundance: -
CDR3aa: CASSPKDRGYTF
CDR3nt: TGTGCCAGCAGCCCTAAGGACAGGGGCTACACCTTC

v_gene: TRBV20-1
j_gene: TRBJ1-2
d_gene: -
abundance: -
CDR3aa: CSAGLHYGYTF
CDR3nt: TGCAGTGCCGGGCTACACTATGGCTACACCTTC

v_gene: TRBV18
j_gene: TRBJ2-5
d_gene: -
abundance: -
CDR3aa: CASSPLTGGAGETQYF
CDR3nt: TGTGCCAGCTCACCACTAACGGGTGGGGCCGGAGAGACCCAGTACTTC

v_gene: TRBV7-9
j_gene: TRBJ1-3
d_gene: -
abundance: once
CDR3aa: CASSARRGNTIYF
CDR3nt: TGTGCCAGCAGCGCCAGACGTGGAAACACCATATATTTT

v_gene: TRBV7-8
j_gene: TRBJ2-7
d_gene: TRBD2
abundance: -
CDR3aa: CASSFRLAGSYEQYF
CDR3nt: TGTGCCAGCAGCTTCCGACTAGCGGGGTCCTACGAGCAGTACTTC

v_gene: TRBV13
j_gene: TRBJ1-2
d_gene: TRBD1
abundance: -
CDR3aa: CASSLFQGAKGYTF
CDR3nt: TGTGCCAGCAGCTTATTCCAGGGGGCTAAAGGCTACACCTTC

v_gene: TRBV7-9
j_gene: TRBJ1-4
d_gene: -
abundance: -
CDR3aa: CASSFRVNEKLFF
CDR3nt: TGTGCCAGCAGCTTTCGGGTGAATGAAAAACTGTTTTTT

v_gene: TRBV27
j_gene: TRBJ2-5
d_gene: TRBD1
abundance: -
CDR3aa: CASSLATGVPETQYF
CDR3nt: TGTGCCAGCAGTTTAGCGACAGGGGTTCCAGAGACCCAGTACTTC

v_gene: TRBV4-1
j_gene: TRBJ1-2
d_gene: -
abundance: -
CDR3aa: CASSPPGGSTNYGYTF
CDR3nt: TGCGCCAGCAGCCCCCCGGGTGGGAGCACTAACTATGGCTACACCTTC